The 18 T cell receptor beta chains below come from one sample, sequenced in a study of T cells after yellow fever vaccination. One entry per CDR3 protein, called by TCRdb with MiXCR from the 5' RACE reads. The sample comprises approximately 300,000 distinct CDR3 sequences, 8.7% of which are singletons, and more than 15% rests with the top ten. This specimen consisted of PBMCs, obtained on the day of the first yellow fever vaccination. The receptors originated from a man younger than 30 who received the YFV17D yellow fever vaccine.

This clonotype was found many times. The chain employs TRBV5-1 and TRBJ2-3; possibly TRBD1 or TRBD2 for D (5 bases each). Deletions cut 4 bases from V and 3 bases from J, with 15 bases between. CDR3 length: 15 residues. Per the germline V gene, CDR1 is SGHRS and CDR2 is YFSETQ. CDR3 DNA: TGCGCCAGCAGCAGAGGGACCGCCGGAACAGATACGCAGTATTTT. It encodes CASSRGTAGTDTQYF.

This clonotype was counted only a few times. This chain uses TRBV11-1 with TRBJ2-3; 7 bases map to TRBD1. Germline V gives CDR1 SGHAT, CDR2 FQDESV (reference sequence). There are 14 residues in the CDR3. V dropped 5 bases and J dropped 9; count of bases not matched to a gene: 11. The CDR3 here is CASSQGQVFSTQYF. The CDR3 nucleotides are TGTGCCAGCAGCCAAGGACAGGTGTTCAGCACGCAGTATTTT.

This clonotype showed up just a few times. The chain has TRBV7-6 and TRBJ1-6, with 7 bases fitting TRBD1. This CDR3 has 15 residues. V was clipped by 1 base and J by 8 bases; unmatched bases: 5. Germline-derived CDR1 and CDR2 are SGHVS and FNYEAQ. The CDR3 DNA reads TGTGCCAGCAGCTTAGTTGGGACAGAGGATTCACCCCTCCACTTT. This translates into CASSLVGTEDSPLHF.

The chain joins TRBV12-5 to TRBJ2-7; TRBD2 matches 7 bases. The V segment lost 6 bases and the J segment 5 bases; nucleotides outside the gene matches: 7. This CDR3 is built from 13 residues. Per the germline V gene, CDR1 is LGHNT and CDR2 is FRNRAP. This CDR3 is CASGSGRGDEQYF. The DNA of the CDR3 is TGTGCTAGTGGCTCGGGTCGGGGGGACGAGCAGTACTTC.

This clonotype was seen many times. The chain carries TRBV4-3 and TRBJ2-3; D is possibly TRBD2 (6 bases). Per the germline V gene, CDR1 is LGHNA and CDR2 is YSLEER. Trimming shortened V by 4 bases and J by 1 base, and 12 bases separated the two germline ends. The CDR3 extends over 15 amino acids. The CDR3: CASSLTSRRTDTQYF. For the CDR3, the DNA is TGCGCCAGCAGCCTCACTAGCCGACGCACAGATACGCAGTATTTT.

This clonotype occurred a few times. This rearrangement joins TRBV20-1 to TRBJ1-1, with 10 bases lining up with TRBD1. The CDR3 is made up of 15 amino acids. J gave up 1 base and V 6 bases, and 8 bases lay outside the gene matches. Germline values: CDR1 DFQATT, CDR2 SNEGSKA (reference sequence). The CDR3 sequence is CSAERQGAGNTEAFF. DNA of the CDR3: TGCAGTGCAGAGAGACAGGGGGCCGGGAACACTGAAGCTTTCTTT.

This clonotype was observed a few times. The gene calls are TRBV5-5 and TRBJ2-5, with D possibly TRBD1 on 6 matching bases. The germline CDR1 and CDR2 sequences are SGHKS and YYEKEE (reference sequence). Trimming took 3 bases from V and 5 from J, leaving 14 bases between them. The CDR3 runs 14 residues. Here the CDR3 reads CASSYTGFSETQYF. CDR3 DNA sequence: TGTGCCAGCAGCTATACAGGGTTTTCTGAGACCCAGTACTTC.

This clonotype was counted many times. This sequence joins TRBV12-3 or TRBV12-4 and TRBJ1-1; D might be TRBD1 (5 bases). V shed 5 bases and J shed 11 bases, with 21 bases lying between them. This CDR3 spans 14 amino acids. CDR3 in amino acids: CASSHRGALFAAFF. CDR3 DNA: TGTGCCAGCAGTCATAGGGGAGCCCTCTTCGCGGCTTTCTTT.

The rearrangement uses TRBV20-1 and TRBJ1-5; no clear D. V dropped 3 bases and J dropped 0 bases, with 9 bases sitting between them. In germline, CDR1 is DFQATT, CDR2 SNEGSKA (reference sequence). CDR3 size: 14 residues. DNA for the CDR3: TGCAGTGCTAGTGGGAGAGATAGCAATCAGCCCCAGCATTTT. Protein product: CSASGRDSNQPQHF.

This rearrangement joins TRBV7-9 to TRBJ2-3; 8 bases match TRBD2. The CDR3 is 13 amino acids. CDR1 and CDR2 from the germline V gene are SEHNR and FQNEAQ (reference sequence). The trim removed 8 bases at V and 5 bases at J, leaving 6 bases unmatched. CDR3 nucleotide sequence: TGTGCCAGCGAGGCGGGGGGTGAAGATACGCAGTATTTT. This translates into CASEAGGEDTQYF. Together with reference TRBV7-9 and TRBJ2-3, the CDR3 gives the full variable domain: DTGVSQNPRHKITKRGQNVTFRCDPISEHNRLYWYRQTLGQGPEFLTYFQNEAQLEKSRLLSDRFSAERPKGSFSTLEIQRTEQGDSAMYLCASEAGGEDTQYFGPGTRLTVL.

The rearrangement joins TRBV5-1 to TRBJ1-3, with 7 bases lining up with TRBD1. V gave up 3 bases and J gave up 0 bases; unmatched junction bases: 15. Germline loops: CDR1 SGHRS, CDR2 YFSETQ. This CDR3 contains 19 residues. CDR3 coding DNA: TGCGCCAGCAGCTCGGGACAGAAGTACTCTACTTACTCTGGAAACACCATATATTTT. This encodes CASSSGQKYSTYSGNTIYF.

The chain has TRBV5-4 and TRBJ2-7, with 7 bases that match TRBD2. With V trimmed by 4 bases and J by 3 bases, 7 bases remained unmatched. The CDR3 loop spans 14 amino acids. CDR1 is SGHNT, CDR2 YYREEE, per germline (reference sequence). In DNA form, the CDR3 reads TGTGCCAGCAGCCCCCGGGGGGTGGACTACGAGCAGTACTTC. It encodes CASSPRGVDYEQYF. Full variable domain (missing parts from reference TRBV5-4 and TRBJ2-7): ETGVTQSPTHLIKTRGQQVTLRCSSQSGHNTVSWYQQALGQGPQFIFQYYREEENGRGNFPPRFSGLQFPNYSSELNVNALELDDSALYLCASSPRGVDYEQYFGPGTRLTVT.

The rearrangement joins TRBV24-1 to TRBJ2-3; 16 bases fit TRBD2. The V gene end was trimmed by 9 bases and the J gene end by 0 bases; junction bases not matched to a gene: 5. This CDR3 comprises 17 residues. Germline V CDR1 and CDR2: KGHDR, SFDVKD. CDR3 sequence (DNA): TGTGCCACCCAGGGACTAGCGGGGGGGCTGAGCACAGATACGCAGTATTTT. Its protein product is CATQGLAGGLSTDTQYF.

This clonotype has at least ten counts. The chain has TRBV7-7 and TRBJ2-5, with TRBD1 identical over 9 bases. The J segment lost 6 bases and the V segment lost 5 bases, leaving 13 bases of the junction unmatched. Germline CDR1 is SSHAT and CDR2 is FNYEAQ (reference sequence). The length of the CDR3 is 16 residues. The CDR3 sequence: CASSTSPMDRGKTQYF. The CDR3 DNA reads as TGTGCCAGCAGCACCAGCCCAATGGACAGGGGAAAGACCCAGTACTTC.

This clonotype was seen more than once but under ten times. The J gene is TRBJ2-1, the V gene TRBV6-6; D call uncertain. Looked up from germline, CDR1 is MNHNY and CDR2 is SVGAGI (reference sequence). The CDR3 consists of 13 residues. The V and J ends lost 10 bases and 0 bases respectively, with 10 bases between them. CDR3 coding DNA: TGTGCCATCTCACTTAGCTCCTACAATGAGCAGTTCTTC. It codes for CAISLSSYNEQFF.

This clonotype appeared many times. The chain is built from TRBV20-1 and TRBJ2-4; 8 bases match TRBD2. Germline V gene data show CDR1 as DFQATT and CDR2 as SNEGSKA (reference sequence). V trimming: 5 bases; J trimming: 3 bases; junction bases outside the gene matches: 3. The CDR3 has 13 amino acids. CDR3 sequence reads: CSAPGTSKNIQYF. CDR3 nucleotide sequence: TGCAGTGCTCCCGGGACTAGCAAAAACATTCAGTACTTC.

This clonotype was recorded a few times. The CDR3 protein is CASRGTTQSTDTQYF. The CDR3 DNA reads as TGTGCCAGCAGGGGAACGACGCAAAGCACAGATACGCAGTATTTT. V and J are TRBV2 and TRBJ2-3; no reliable D call. CDR1 SNHLY and CDR2 FYNNEI come from the germline V gene. The CDR3 covers 15 residues. V shed 6 bases and J shed 0 bases, with 13 bases lying between them.

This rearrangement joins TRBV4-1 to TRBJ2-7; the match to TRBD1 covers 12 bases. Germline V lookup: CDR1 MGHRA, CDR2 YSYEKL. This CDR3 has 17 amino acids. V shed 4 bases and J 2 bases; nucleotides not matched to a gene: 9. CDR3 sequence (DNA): TGCGCCAGCAGCCCATCAAGGGACAGGGGGCGGGCCTACGAGCAGTACTTC. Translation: CASSPSRDRGRAYEQYF.